These 29 T cell receptor beta chains were all obtained from the same sample, sequenced in a study of Ad26.COV2.S vaccination and SARS-CoV-2 variants. Regarding treatment: some 20 received Ad26.COV2.S at low or high dose, single or two shots; about 5 received placebo; per-sample allocation not given. Following the first vaccine or placebo injection, samples were taken on day 63. The assay was immunoSEQ multiplex PCR, and TCRdb's table has in-frame clones only and misses some. The data hold roughly 330,000 clones, with under 90% observed a single time. The sequencing here drew on peripheral blood, taken in a trial of Ad26.COV2.S vaccine versus placebo. The receptor set was obtained from a person aged 18-65 years who received the Ad26.COV2.S COVID-19 vaccine or a placebo.

V usage is TRBV24-1 and J usage is TRBJ2-1; 9 bases agree with TRBD1. Trimming cost V 4 bases and J 1 base; bases outside gene matches: 4. This CDR3 region has 16 residues. The germline CDR1 and CDR2 sequences are KGHDR and SFDVKD. The chain's CDR3 is CATSETGTGSYNEQFF. The CDR3 coding sequence is TGTGCCACCAGTGAGACCGGGACAGGGTCCTACAATGAGCAGTTCTTC.

The rearrangement uses TRBV2 and TRBJ1-1; 8 bases are shared with TRBD1. V lost 6 bases, J lost 10 bases, and 7 bases stayed unmatched. The CDR3 contains 12 residues. CDR1 and CDR2 (germline): SNHLY, FYNNEI. The CDR3 loop reads CASRIQGARAFF. The CDR3, as DNA: TGTGCCAGCAGGATTCAGGGGGCTCGAGCTTTCTTT.

This clone was recorded once. This chain uses TRBV6-6 with TRBJ1-1, with D hard to call. The germline V gene encodes CDR1 MNHNY and CDR2 SVGAGI (reference sequence). CDR3 length equals 15 residues. Between the trimmed V and J ends, which lost 6 bases and 2 bases, there was a span of 16 bases. CDR3 in amino acids: CASSPKETFNTEAFF. The CDR3, as DNA: TGTGCCAGCAGCCCTAAAGAAACTTTTAACACTGAAGCTTTCTTT.

The V call is TRBV3-1 (or the pseudogene TRBV3-2), the J call TRBJ2-1; D uncertain. The germline V gene encodes CDR1 LGHDT and CDR2 YNNKEL (reference sequence). The V and J ends lost 1 base and 0 bases respectively, with 7 bases between them. This CDR3 is built from 15 residues. The CDR3 region has the DNA TGTGCCAGCAGCCAAGCGGGTAGCTCCTACAATGAGCAGTTCTTC. Residues: CASSQAGSSYNEQFF.

J is TRBJ1-5 and V is TRBV4-3; D remains unclear. The V gene lost 3 bases and the J gene lost 4 bases, with 13 bases spanning the gap. This CDR3 contains 15 residues. In germline, CDR1 is LGHNA, CDR2 YSLEER. The CDR3 loop is CASSQETDMNQPQHF. The CDR3 DNA sequence: TGCGCCAGCAGCCAGGAGACGGATATGAATCAGCCCCAGCATTTT.

The chain has TRBV12-5 and TRBJ1-2; 7 bases align to TRBD1. V lost 6 bases to trimming and J lost 6 bases; unmatched junction nucleotides: 7. The CDR3 spans 13 residues. Germline V gives CDR1 LGHNT, CDR2 FRNRAP. CDR3 DNA sequence: TGTGCTAGTGGACAGGGGAAAGATCATGGCTACACCTTC. The encoded protein is CASGQGKDHGYTF.

The chain employs TRBV5-5 and TRBJ2-1, with a weak D call TRBD2 (5 bases). V dropped 2 bases and J dropped 8 bases, with 20 bases sitting between them. This CDR3 comprises 16 residues. Germline assignment: CDR1 SGHKS and CDR2 YYEKEE (reference sequence). The CDR3 here is CASSFLAVGILDEQFF. For the CDR3, the DNA is TGTGCCAGCAGCTTCCTAGCAGTGGGAATACTGGATGAGCAGTTCTTC.

The V call is TRBV12-3 or TRBV12-4, the J call TRBJ2-5, with 7 bases fitting TRBD1. The ends lost 4 bases at V and 4 bases at J; junction bases unmatched: 3. CDR3 size: 13 residues. CDR3 residues: CASSSGQRETQYF. DNA of the CDR3: TGTGCCAGCAGTTCGGGACAGCGAGAGACCCAGTACTTC.

The J gene is TRBJ2-3, the V gene TRBV19, with 7 nucleotides matching TRBD1. With V trimmed by 5 bases and J by 4 bases, 12 bases remained unmatched. CDR3 length: 16 residues. Germline V gene lookup returns CDR1 LNHDA and CDR2 SQIVND (reference sequence). In nucleotides, the CDR3 is TGTGCCAGTAGTGCTCATTCTGGACAGGAAGCAGATACGCAGTATTTT. Amino acid sequence: CASSAHSGQEADTQYF.

J is TRBJ1-3 and V is TRBV6-5; 7 bases agree with TRBD1. Per germline, CDR1 MNHEY and CDR2 SVGAGI. The ends lost 8 bases at V and 7 bases at J; junction bases unmatched: 11. The CDR3 length is 14 residues. The CDR3 region has the DNA TGTGCCAGCGGACCGGGACAGATAGGGAACACCATATATTTT. This codes for CASGPGQIGNTIYF.

V and J are TRBV28 and TRBJ1-2; no clear D. With 2 bases removed from V and 0 bases from J, the gap between germline ends came to 13 bases. The CDR3 is 16 residues long. Germline V gene sequence: CDR1 MDHEN, CDR2 SYDVKM. DNA of the CDR3: TGTGCCAGCAGTTTAGTAAGGGCCAGGCCTAACTATGGCTACACCTTC. This translates into CASSLVRARPNYGYTF.

DNA for the CDR3: TGTGCCAGCAGTGTAGTGAGCACAGGGTCATATGGCTACACCTTC. This sequence encodes CASSVVSTGSYGYTF. The chain employs TRBV2 and TRBJ1-2, with D maybe TRBD1 (6 bases). V gave up 4 bases and J gave up 5 bases, with 17 bases separating them. The CDR3 runs to 15 residues. The germline gives CDR1 SNHLY, CDR2 FYNNEI.

The gene calls are TRBV11-2 and TRBJ2-5, with a weak D call TRBD2 (6 bases). In germline, CDR1 is SGHAT, CDR2 FQNNGV. Trimming cost V 0 bases and J 5 bases, with 16 bases left between them. There are 16 residues in the CDR3. CDR3 nucleotides: TGTGCCAGCAGCTTAGATCTGGGGGAGGTCAGGGAGACCCAGTACTTC. This encodes CASSLDLGEVRETQYF.

This chain joins TRBV20-1 and TRBJ1-5; no clear D gene. Germline V lookup: CDR1 DFQATT, CDR2 SNEGSKA (reference sequence). The CDR3 covers 11 residues. Deletions cut 0 bases from V and 11 bases from J, with 8 bases between. The CDR3 DNA reads TGCAGTGCTAGAGATTTGGGGTCCCAGCATTTT. As protein: CSARDLGSQHF.

This clone was detected once. In DNA, the CDR3 is TGTGCCAGCCCCAGGACAGGGATGGCTAACTATGGCTACACCTTC. This translates into CASPRTGMANYGYTF. The chain links TRBV2 to TRBJ1-2, with 8 bases matching TRBD1. Germline assignment: CDR1 SNHLY and CDR2 FYNNEI. The CDR3 has 15 amino acids. V trimming: 8 bases; J trimming: 0 bases; junction bases outside the gene matches: 8.

About this clone itself: The same CDR3 also results from other DNA sequences found in this sample. DNA of the CDR3: TGTGCCAGCAGCGTAGGCGGGAATTCACCCCTCCACTTT. Its translation: CASSVGGNSPLHF. The chain joins TRBV9 to TRBJ1-6; no firm D call. Deletions cut 0 bases from V and 7 bases from J, with 5 bases between. The germline gives CDR1 SGDLS, CDR2 YYNGEE. The CDR3 consists of 13 residues.

The rearrangement links TRBV18 to TRBJ1-2; 9 positions match TRBD1. After removal of 3 bases from V and 7 bases from J, the junction contained 6 bases not matched to a gene. The CDR3 totals 14 residues. Germline V gene sequence: CDR1 KGHSH, CDR2 LQKENI. CDR3 DNA: TGTGCCAGCTCACCCGGTACGGGACAGGGTGGCTACACCTTC. Translated, it gives CASSPGTGQGGYTF.

This clone was found once. The rearrangement links TRBV6-6 to TRBJ2-1; TRBD2 might be the D (5 bases). V was cut by 0 bases and J by 8 bases, with 14 bases left in between. This CDR3 has 15 amino acids. Germline CDR1 MNHNY, CDR2 SVGAGI (reference sequence). The CDR3 bases are TGTGCCAGCAGTTACTCTAGGCGGGCGCCGGATGAGCAGTTCTTC. Translation gives CASSYSRRAPDEQFF.

The chain couples TRBV5-1 to TRBJ1-1; no definite D call. V was clipped by 4 bases and J by 2 bases, with 12 bases between them. This CDR3 comprises 14 residues. CDR1 is SGHRS, CDR2 YFSETQ, per germline. Here the CDR3 reads CASSTPLKNTEAFF. CDR3 DNA sequence: TGCGCCAGCAGCACCCCACTGAAAAACACTGAAGCTTTCTTT.

This chain links TRBV19 with TRBJ1-4; TRBD1 might be the D (6 bases). Trimming stripped 5 bases from V and 0 bases from J, with 13 bases between. The CDR3 sequence is 16 residues long. Germline-derived CDR1 and CDR2 are LNHDA and SQIVND (reference sequence). The CDR3 reads CASSAGTPPTNEKLFF. CDR3 in DNA: TGTGCCAGTAGTGCAGGGACACCGCCAACTAATGAAAAACTGTTTTTT. Supplemented by reference TRBV19 and TRBJ1-4, the full variable domain reads DGGITQSPKYLFRKEGQNVTLSCEQNLNHDAMYWYRQDPGQGLRLIYYSQIVNDFQKGDIAEGYSVSREKKESFPLTVTSAQKNPTAFYLCASSAGTPPTNEKLFFGSGTQLSVL.

V is TRBV15 and J is TRBJ2-1; 9 positions agree with TRBD2. J lost 9 bases, V lost 4 bases, and 19 bases had no gene match. This CDR3 region has 18 residues. Germline V gives CDR1 LNHNV, CDR2 YYDKDF (reference sequence). CDR3 in amino acids: CATSTSPSSGRGGGEQFF. The DNA of the CDR3 is TGTGCCACCAGCACCTCACCGAGTAGCGGGAGAGGGGGCGGTGAGCAGTTCTTC.

The chain employs TRBV5-1 and TRBJ2-1, with 11 nucleotides matching TRBD2. With 6 bases clipped from V and 8 bases from J, the junction kept 19 bases outside the gene matches. Germline V lookup: CDR1 SGHRS, CDR2 YFSETQ. The CDR3 loop spans 18 amino acids. CDR3 coding DNA: TGCGCCAGCAAGGTCGGACAGGGACGAACTAGCGGGAGTTATGAGCAGTTCTTC. This translates into CASKVGQGRTSGSYEQFF. Based on the CDR3 plus reference TRBV5-1 and TRBJ2-1, the full variable domain is KAGVTQTPRYLIKTRGQQVTLSCSPISGHRSVSWYQQTPGQGLQFLFEYFSETQRNKGNFPGRFSGRQFSNSRSEMNVSTLELGDSALYLCASKVGQGRTSGSYEQFFGPGTRLTVL.

This chain joins TRBV7-3 and TRBJ2-1, with 12 positions matching TRBD2. This CDR3 has 16 residues. V shed 4 bases, J shed 4 bases, and the junction held 5 bases outside the gene matches. Germline-derived CDR1 and CDR2 are SGHTA and FQGTGA. The CDR3 spells CASSYLAGGPYNEQFF. As DNA, the CDR3 is TGTGCCAGCAGCTATCTAGCGGGAGGGCCATACAATGAGCAGTTCTTC.

The chain has TRBV24-1 and TRBJ2-3; a weak D match, TRBD2 (5 bases). Germline values: CDR1 KGHDR, CDR2 SFDVKD. The CDR3 totals 13 residues. With 4 bases removed from V and 4 bases from J, the gap between germline ends came to 8 bases. The CDR3 loop is CATSEGVADTQYF. For the CDR3, the DNA is TGTGCCACCAGTGAGGGAGTAGCAGATACGCAGTATTTT.

This chain joins TRBV6-2 or TRBV6-3 and TRBJ1-5; the D gene is possibly TRBD1 (5 bases). The germline CDR1 and CDR2 sequences are MNHEY and SVGEGT. Trimming stripped 2 bases from V and 4 bases from J, with 12 bases between. There are 15 residues in the CDR3. Written as DNA, the CDR3 is TGTGCCAGCAGTTACGGCGGTGGGGCGAATCAGCCCCAGCATTTT. Translated, it gives CASSYGGGANQPQHF.

This rearrangement joins TRBV7-2 to TRBJ2-1, with 8 positions matching TRBD2. The junction had 3 bases not matched to a gene; V was cut back by 2 bases and J by 0 bases. The CDR3 extends over 16 amino acids. Germline V gives CDR1 SGHTA, CDR2 FQGNSA. CDR3 DNA: TGTGCCAGCAGCTTAAGCGGGGGAAGCTCCTACAATGAGCAGTTCTTC. This codes for CASSLSGGSSYNEQFF.

This sequence joins TRBV12-5 and TRBJ1-1; no clear D. Germline V gene data show CDR1 as LGHNT and CDR2 as FRNRAP. The CDR3 covers 12 residues. Deletions cut 5 bases from V and 11 bases from J, with 15 bases between. The chain's CDR3 is CASGRYLLGAFF. As DNA, the CDR3 is TGTGCTAGTGGTCGCTATCTTTTGGGGGCTTTCTTT.

The V call is TRBV27, the J call TRBJ1-5, with D hard to call. Germline-derived CDR1 and CDR2 are MNHEY and SMNVEV (reference sequence). V lost 4 bases and J 4 bases, leaving 20 bases between the germline ends. The CDR3 is 17 amino acids. CDR3 coding DNA: TGTGCCAGCAGTTCCTTTGATTGGGCAGCGAGTAATCAGCCCCAGCATTTT. Protein product: CASSSFDWAASNQPQHF.

The V call is TRBV6-5, the J call TRBJ2-2, with 8 positions matching TRBD1. The CDR3 has 16 residues. The germline CDR1 and CDR2 sequences are MNHEY and SVGAGI. V gave up 2 bases and J gave up 2 bases; unmatched junction bases: 4. CDR3 protein: CASSYAGTGNTGELFF. In DNA form, the CDR3 reads TGTGCCAGCAGTTACGCCGGGACAGGCAACACCGGGGAGCTGTTTTTT.